Below, one T cell receptor (beta chain) is given with its context. Its antigen is unknown. Base quality data are lacking; no much larger clone is found one base away. Each collaborating institution followed its own protocols to collect whole blood in K2EDTA tubes. Collaborator samples were shipped for TCRbeta analysis as frozen whole blood, isolated PBMCs, or DNA extracted from either sample type. These data are taken from a study of blood T cell repertoires in COVID-19 (dated by TCRdb to 2020 to 2022). Context from the whole study: The collaborator samples originated in the United States, Italy and Spain and spanned the acute and convalescent phases of COVID-19. The samples were drawn from the first 160 participants of the ongoing ImmuneRACE study and from 1,254 subjects provided by 6 global collaborators. The dataset comprised deeply sampled blood TCRbeta repertoires from subjects exposed to, actively infected with, or recovered from COVID-19. Nearly every sample came with metadata listing a de-identified subject ID, COVID-19 status, age in years and sex. The repertoires were made available in a free public database intended to serve as a resource for research on the immune response to SARS-CoV-2. Where HLA class I and class II types were available, the types were taken from metadata supplied by the sample provider, not from assay-based typing. The prospective study material was composed of cDNA or gDNA derived from T cells, B-cell-depleted T cells, or PBMCs.

CDR1 and CDR2 are read off the germline V gene (reference sequence) as LGHDT and YNNKEL. V is cut by 1 base and J by 0 bases, and the space between the germline ends is 25 bases. The CDR3 runs 21 amino acids, cysteine and phenylalanine included. The only DNA kept is the CDR3, 63 bases in frame from the first base. TCRbeta CDR3 regions were amplified from genomic DNA using the immunoSEQ Assay, a bias-controlled multiplex PCR. The study's own analysis went as follows. Nucleated cell counts per sample were estimated from amplification of reference gene primers within the assay. To quantify the absolute abundance of each unique TCRbeta CDR3 rearrangement, sequence reads were collapsed and filtered. Productive Simpson clonality was computed per sample as the square root of Simpson's diversity index over productive rearrangements. This immuneACCESS table, as held by TCRdb, lists in-frame sequences with V and J called but not all clones. Of the missing ones, under half trace to an unresolved V gene in checked studies; the others have no known cause. The V and J calls and clone size were taken over from that table, and D and trimming were inferred from the DNA. This sample is represented by some 110,000 clones; about 74% of them were singletons. The ten largest clones take up roughly 6.2% of the sample.

The full study reports these points: The amount of clinical and demographic metadata varied by source and participant and was provided uncurated.

This sequence was found in a man between 70 and 80 years old with acute or convalescent COVID-19. What was sequenced was peripheral blood. This chain joins TRBV3-1 (or the pseudogene TRBV3-2) to TRBJ1-3, with the D gene too uncertain to name. Here the CDR3 is given as CASSQVGLGRSRWSSGNTIYF. The bases read TGTGCCAGCAGCCAAGTGGGCCTAGGGAGGTCCCGGTGGAGCTCTGGAAACACCATATATTTT.